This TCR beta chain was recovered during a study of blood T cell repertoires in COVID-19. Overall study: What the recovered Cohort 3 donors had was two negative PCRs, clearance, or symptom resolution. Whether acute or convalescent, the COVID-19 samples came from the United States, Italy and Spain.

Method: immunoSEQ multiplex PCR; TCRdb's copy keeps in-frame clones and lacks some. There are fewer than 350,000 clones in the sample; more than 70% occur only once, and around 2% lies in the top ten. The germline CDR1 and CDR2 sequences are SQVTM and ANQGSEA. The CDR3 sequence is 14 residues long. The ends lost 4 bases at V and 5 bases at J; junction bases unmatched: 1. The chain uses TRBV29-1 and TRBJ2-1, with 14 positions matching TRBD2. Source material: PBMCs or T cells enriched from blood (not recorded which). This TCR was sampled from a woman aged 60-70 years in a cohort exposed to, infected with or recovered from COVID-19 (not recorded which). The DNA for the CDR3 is TGCAGCGTTGGGACTAGCGGGAGGAACAATGAGCAGTTCTTC. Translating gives CSVGTSGRNNEQFF.